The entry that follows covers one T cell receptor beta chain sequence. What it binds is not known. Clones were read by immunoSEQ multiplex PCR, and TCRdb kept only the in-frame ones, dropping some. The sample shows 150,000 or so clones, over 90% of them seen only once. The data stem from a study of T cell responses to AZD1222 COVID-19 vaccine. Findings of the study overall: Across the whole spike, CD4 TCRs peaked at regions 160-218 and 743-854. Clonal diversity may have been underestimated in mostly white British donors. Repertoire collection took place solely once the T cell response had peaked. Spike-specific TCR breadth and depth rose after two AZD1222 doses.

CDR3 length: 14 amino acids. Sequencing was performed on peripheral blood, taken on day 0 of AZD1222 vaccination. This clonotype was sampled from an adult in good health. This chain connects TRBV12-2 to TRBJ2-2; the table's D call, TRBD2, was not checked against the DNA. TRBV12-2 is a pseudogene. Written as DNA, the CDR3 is TGTGCAAGTCGCTTATTATGTAGCACCGGGGAGCTGTTTTTT. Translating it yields CASRLLCSTGELFF.